In its sample, the clone carrying this T cell receptor beta chain was seen many times. Its antigen remains unknown. TCRdb passed the reads through MiXCR, listing each CDR3 protein once. Of 370,000 or so distinct CDR3 sequences in the sample, 34% were seen once. Germline CDR1 is SGHTA and CDR2 is FQGNSA. There are 15 residues in the CDR3. The V segment lost 4 bases and the J segment 5 bases; nucleotides outside the gene matches: 9. The data are from a study of T cell repertoires in cytomegalovirus infection. Study at large: CMV epitopes in the study were HLA-C-restricted (recently identified) and HLA-B-restricted (well studied). CMV infection and matching HLA type were both indicated by public TCR beta signatures.

Findings and limits, study-wide: HLA-C-restricted CMV-specific TCR beta clonotypes were dominant in the ex vivo response. Cumulative public TCR beta family frequency identified carriers of CMV plus the relevant HLA.

The starting material was cultured PBMCs, obtained from culture after CMV antigen stimulation. This receptor was identified in a human donor in good health (CMV status not recorded). Some clones in this sample may be carry-over from other donors' samples. This chain joins TRBV7-2 and TRBJ2-5; 8 bases match TRBD2. This chain's CDR3 is CASSSESGRKETQYF. DNA of the CDR3: TGTGCCAGCAGCTCCGAGAGCGGGAGAAAGGAGACCCAGTACTTC.